These T cell receptor beta chains were read from a single sample in a study of tumor-infiltrating lymphocytes in primary liver carcinoma. Via MiXCR, TCRdb re-called the multiplex PCR reads, giving one row per CDR3 protein. The sample yields approximately 330,000 distinct CDR3 sequences, about two thirds seen once. The specimen was peripheral blood. All receptors come from a man aged 40-55 years with primary liver carcinoma and hepatitis B virus infection. The CDR3 runs from the conserved cysteine through the conserved F or W. Fields, in order: V gene, J gene, D gene, CDR3 length, clone size, CDR3 DNA, CDR3 protein. The D gene is left open where the match is weak. Rows give clone size only sometimes, using once, few, many, or a class for an expanded clone.

v_gene: TRBV4-3
j_gene: TRBJ2-7
d_gene: .
len: 13
abundance: many
CDR3nt: TGCGCCAGCAGCCACGGGAAGGGTTATGAGCAGTACTTC
CDR3aa: CASSHGKGYEQYF

v_gene: TRBV6-6
j_gene: TRBJ2-3
d_gene: TRBD1
len: 18
abundance: few
CDR3nt: TGTGCCAGCAGTTACGGAGAGACCCGGGACAGGGGTTTACGTACGCAGTATTTT
CDR3aa: CASSYGETRDRGLRTQYF

v_gene: TRBV11-2
j_gene: TRBJ1-4
d_gene: .
len: 11
abundance: .
CDR3nt: TGTGCCAGCGGCCCGGATGAAAAAGTGTTTTTT
CDR3aa: CASGPDEKVFF

v_gene: TRBV5-6
j_gene: TRBJ1-1
d_gene: TRBD1
len: 14
abundance: .
CDR3nt: TGTGCCAGCAGCTTGGAGGGGGCGAACACTGAAGCTTTCTTT
CDR3aa: CASSLEGANTEAFF

v_gene: TRBV29-1
j_gene: TRBJ1-2
d_gene: .
len: 11
abundance: many
CDR3nt: TGCAGCGTGGAGGCCGGTTCCGGCTACACCTTC
CDR3aa: CSVEAGSGYTF

v_gene: TRBV24-1
j_gene: TRBJ2-1
d_gene: .
len: 14
abundance: .
CDR3nt: TGTGCCACCAGTGACCCCCAAATACCCAATGAGCAGTTCTTC
CDR3aa: CATSDPQIPNEQFF

v_gene: TRBV28
j_gene: TRBJ2-1
d_gene: TRBD2
len: 12
abundance: .
CDR3nt: TGTGCCAGCAGGCTCGGGAGGAGGTCGCAGTTCTTC
CDR3aa: CASRLGRRSQFF

v_gene: TRBV11-2
j_gene: TRBJ2-5
d_gene: TRBD2
len: 15
abundance: .
CDR3nt: TGTGCCAGCAGCCCAAACGAGAGCGGGAAAGAGACCAAATACTTC
CDR3aa: CASSPNESGKETKYF

v_gene: TRBV10-3
j_gene: TRBJ2-6
d_gene: .
len: 14
abundance: .
CDR3nt: TGTGCCATCAGTGAGACTACAGGGGCCAACGTCCTGACTTTC
CDR3aa: CAISETTGANVLTF

v_gene: TRBV11-2
j_gene: TRBJ2-3
d_gene: .
len: 14
abundance: many
CDR3nt: TGTGCCAGCAGCTTAGGGACAGTAGCAGATACGCAGTATTTT
CDR3aa: CASSLGTVADTQYF

v_gene: TRBV11-2
j_gene: TRBJ1-5
d_gene: .
len: 13
abundance: .
CDR3nt: TGTGCCAGTAGCACGCGACGGCCCAGGCCCCAGCATTTT
CDR3aa: CASSTRRPRPQHF

v_gene: TRBV5-4
j_gene: TRBJ2-5
d_gene: .
len: 17
abundance: .
CDR3nt: TGTGCCAGCAGCGCATTCCCGGTTGTTACAGCTAAAGAGACCCAGTACTTC
CDR3aa: CASSAFPVVTAKETQYF

v_gene: TRBV6-4
j_gene: TRBJ2-5
d_gene: .
len: 12
abundance: once
CDR3nt: TGTGCCAGCAGTGACAGACAAGAGACCCAGTACTTC
CDR3aa: CASSDRQETQYF